The source of this TCR beta chain is a study of shared clonotypes between healthy human individuals. CDR3 size: 14 residues. CDR1 is SEHNR and CDR2 is FQNEAQ in the germline V gene (reference sequence). V lost 1 base to trimming and J lost 1 base, with 7 bases between them. Profiled with immunoSEQ multiplex PCR; TCRdb holds only in-frame clones, not every one. Here the sample spans about 680,000 clones, approximately 74% being singletons. Material for sequencing was memory CD4+ T cells sorted from blood. Stated subset: CD45RA-negative fraction. This clonotype originated in a woman aged 30 to 39 in good health. This chain uses TRBV7-9 with TRBJ1-1; D gene uncertain. The chain's CDR3 is CASSLEAANTEAFF. The DNA for the CDR3 is TGTGCCAGCAGCTTAGAGGCGGCGAACACTGAAGCTTTCTTT.